The source of this T cell receptor (beta chain) is a study of blood T cell repertoires in COVID-19. Across the study: Acute and convalescent COVID-19 specimens originated in the United States, Italy and Spain. T cells, B-cell-depleted T cells, or PBMCs supplied cDNA or gDNA.

Followed longitudinally, the Seattle patients had been enrolled during active infection. The V and J ends lost 0 bases and 6 bases, in that order; junction bases with no gene match: 2. The CDR3 has 14 amino acids. Germline-derived CDR1 and CDR2 are LGHDT and YNNKEL (reference sequence). Under the authors' procedure: Amplified reference gene primers provided the basis for estimating nucleated cell counts. Here immunoSEQ multiplex PCR was the method, and the copy in TCRdb shows in-frame clones only, minus some. From that table come the V and J calls and clone size; the DNA was used to work out D and trimming. The table shows just over 350,000 clones, with around nine tenths occurring only once.

Sequencing was performed on peripheral blood. V and J are TRBV3-1 (or the pseudogene TRBV3-2) and TRBJ1-5; 7 positions match TRBD1. The source is a woman aged 55-69 years with COVID-19, enrolled during active disease. The CDR3 loop reads CASSQEGGGQPQHF. The CDR3 DNA reads TGTGCCAGCAGCCAAGAAGGGGGCGGTCAGCCCCAGCATTTT.